The 21 T cell receptor beta chains listed next were all sequenced from one sample in a study of blood T cell repertoires in COVID-19. Profiling relied on immunoSEQ multiplex PCR, and the TCRdb table lists in-frame clones only, not all of them. This sample has about 190,000 clones; 88% occur once, and the top ten carry 4%. The sample was peripheral blood. The receptors originated from a young woman with acute or convalescent COVID-19.

The rearrangement joins TRBV28 to TRBJ2-4; 7 bases line up with TRBD2. The CDR3 is made up of 14 amino acids. V was clipped by 5 bases and J by 4 bases; unmatched bases: 5. From germline, CDR1 is MDHEN and CDR2 SYDVKM. The CDR3 DNA reads as TGTGCCAGCAGTGAAGCTAGCGGAAAAAACATTCAGTACTTC. The encoded protein is CASSEASGKNIQYF.

The chain has TRBV10-3 and TRBJ2-3; D ambiguous. Per the germline V gene, CDR1 is ENHRY and CDR2 is SYGVKD. V shed 4 bases and J shed 2 bases, with 4 bases lying between them. The CDR3 runs 12 residues. The CDR3 sequence is CAISVNTDTQYF. CDR3 DNA: TGTGCCATCAGTGTCAACACAGATACGCAGTATTTT.

The chain recombines TRBV18 with TRBJ2-3, with D possibly TRBD1 on 6 matching bases. V gave up 5 bases and J gave up 4 bases, with 10 bases separating them. The CDR3 consists of 13 residues. Germline V CDR1 and CDR2: KGHSH, LQKENI. The CDR3 DNA sequence: TGTGCCAGCTCAGCCCCAGGGGCAGATACGCAGTATTTT. As protein: CASSAPGADTQYF.

The chain has TRBV3-1 (or the pseudogene TRBV3-2) and TRBJ2-6; no definite D call. The CDR3 is made up of 16 amino acids. V shed 2 bases and J shed 0 bases, with 8 bases lying between them. Germline values: CDR1 LGHDT, CDR2 YNNKEL (reference sequence). The CDR3 DNA is TGTGCCAGCAGCCAAAGTGCGGACTCTGGGGCCAACGTCCTGACTTTC. This encodes CASSQSADSGANVLTF.

The genes are TRBV5-6 and TRBJ2-5; TRBD2 matches at 8 bases. The V and J ends lost 6 bases and 4 bases, in that order; junction bases with no gene match: 11. The length of the CDR3 is 15 residues. Germline V gene sequence: CDR1 SGHDT, CDR2 YYEEEE. The CDR3 nucleotides are TGTGCCAGCAACGACCTAGCGGGCCATACAGAGACCCAGTACTTC. Translating it yields CASNDLAGHTETQYF.

This chain connects TRBV5-1 to TRBJ2-5, with D hard to call. Germline V gene sequence: CDR1 SGHRS, CDR2 YFSETQ. The CDR3 length is 14 residues. Between the trimmed V and J ends, which lost 0 bases and 1 base, there was a span of 7 bases. CDR3 bases: TGCGCCAGCAGCTTGGTTGAGGTCCAAGAGACCCAGTACTTC. Translated: CASSLVEVQETQYF. The full variable domain, with the rest looked up from reference TRBV5-1 and TRBJ2-5, is KAGVTQTPRYLIKTRGQQVTLSCSPISGHRSVSWYQQTPGQGLQFLFEYFSETQRNKGNFPGRFSGRQFSNSRSEMNVSTLELGDSALYLCASSLVEVQETQYFGPGTRLLVL.

The chain recombines TRBV6-1 with TRBJ1-5; D may be TRBD1 (6 bases). The germline V and J ends were trimmed by 4 bases and 6 bases, with 19 bases remaining between them. CDR1 MNHNS and CDR2 SASEGT come from the germline V gene. The CDR3 runs 16 residues. The CDR3 protein is CASSVQGHSVGQPQHF. DNA for the CDR3: TGTGCCAGCAGTGTCCAGGGACACTCGGTAGGTCAGCCCCAGCATTTT.

In the case of this clone: Other DNA sequences in the same sample also yield this CDR3. This chain joins TRBV30 and TRBJ1-5, with D hard to call. This CDR3 comprises 13 residues. CDR1 is GTSNPN, CDR2 SVGIG, per germline (reference sequence). V lost 2 bases to trimming and J lost 1 base, with 6 bases between them. Here the CDR3 reads CAWSRRSNQPQHF. CDR3 nucleotides: TGTGCCTGGAGTCGGAGGAGCAATCAGCCCCAGCATTTT.

The chain combines TRBV14 with TRBJ2-1, with D possibly TRBD1 on 6 matching bases. There are 12 residues in the CDR3. V was shortened by 2 bases and J by 13 bases, with 12 bases between the two germline ends. CDR1 SGHDN and CDR2 FVKESK come from the germline V gene. The CDR3 is CASSQQGGPQFF. CDR3 DNA: TGTGCCAGCAGCCAACAAGGGGGTCCTCAGTTCTTC.

The chain links TRBV5-4 to TRBJ1-3; tentative D call: TRBD1 (5 bases). This CDR3 is built from 15 residues. Trimming removed 3 bases at V and 0 bases at J, with 10 bases between. CDR1 SGHNT and CDR2 YYREEE come from the germline V gene (reference sequence). The CDR3 region has the DNA TGTGCCAGCAGCTGGGGCGGGGACTCTGGAAACACCATATATTTT. Translated, it gives CASSWGGDSGNTIYF.

The J gene is TRBJ2-7, the V gene TRBV6-1; TRBD2 agrees at 10 bases. Germline-derived CDR1 and CDR2 are MNHNS and SASEGT. V shed 0 bases, J shed 9 bases, and the junction held 14 bases outside the gene matches. This CDR3 region has 17 residues. The CDR3 protein is CASSEAPSPSGRGVQYF. CDR3 bases: TGTGCCAGCAGTGAAGCGCCTTCGCCTAGCGGGAGAGGGGTGCAGTACTTC.

V and J are TRBV28 and TRBJ1-2, with 8 nucleotides matching TRBD1. Germline CDR1 is MDHEN and CDR2 is SYDVKM. V gave up 4 bases and J gave up 9 bases; unmatched junction bases: 7. CDR3 length: 13 amino acids. The CDR3 DNA follows: TGTGCCAGCAGTTCGCTACAGGGGGGTAGCTACACCTTC. Protein product: CASSSLQGGSYTF.

CDR3 residues: CASSGTGFTGELFF. For the CDR3, the DNA is TGTGCCAGCAGCGGCACAGGATTCACCGGGGAGCTGTTTTTT. This sequence joins TRBV9 and TRBJ2-2, with D possibly TRBD1 on 5 matching bases. This CDR3 spans 14 amino acids. The V and J ends lost 3 bases and 4 bases respectively, with 10 bases between them. Germline V gives CDR1 SGDLS, CDR2 YYNGEE.

This clone showed up just a few times. This sequence joins TRBV5-1 and TRBJ1-3, with TRBD1 matching 7 bases. V dropped 4 bases and J dropped 0; count of bases not matched to a gene: 7. This CDR3 region has 16 residues. CDR1 is SGHRS and CDR2 is YFSETQ in the germline V gene. CDR3 residues: CASSERDSSSGNTIYF. CDR3 bases: TGCGCCAGCAGCGAAAGGGACAGCTCCTCTGGAAACACCATATATTTT.

The chain recombines TRBV30 with TRBJ2-1; D possibly corresponds to TRBD2 (5 bases). This CDR3 contains 13 residues. Between the trimmed V and J ends, which lost 5 bases and 4 bases, there was a span of 12 bases. CDR1 and CDR2 from the germline V gene are GTSNPN and SVGIG (reference sequence). The CDR3 here is CAWQIAPYNEQFF. The CDR3 coding sequence is TGTGCCTGGCAGATAGCGCCTTACAATGAGCAGTTCTTC.

This sequence joins TRBV12-3 or TRBV12-4 and TRBJ2-7; unclear D gene. V lost 2 bases to trimming and J lost 1 base, with 6 bases between them. The CDR3 spans 13 residues. The CDR3 DNA reads as TGTGCCAGCAGTTTAAAATCATCCTACGAGCAGTACTTC. This sequence encodes CASSLKSSYEQYF.

The CDR3 is CASGQNQGYTF. The CDR3 nucleotides are TGTGCCAGCGGCCAAAACCAGGGCTACACCTTC. The chain carries TRBV6-5 and TRBJ1-2; D unclear. From germline, CDR1 is MNHEY and CDR2 SVGAGI. V was trimmed by 8 bases and J by 8 bases, leaving 12 bases between them. This CDR3 is 11 amino acids long.

This chain joins TRBV4-1 and TRBJ2-3, with D unresolved. Per the germline V gene, CDR1 is MGHRA and CDR2 is YSYEKL. The CDR3 totals 14 residues. Trimming took off 3 bases at V and 4 bases at J, with 11 bases between the two ends. This CDR3 is CASSHPTSADTQYF. DNA for the CDR3: TGCGCCAGCAGCCACCCCACCAGTGCAGATACGCAGTATTTT.

The chain joins TRBV19 to TRBJ1-1; D unresolved. The ends were cut back, 3 bases at V and 3 bases at J, with 23 bases in the middle. The CDR3 extends over 18 amino acids. The germline V gene encodes CDR1 LNHDA and CDR2 SQIVND (reference sequence). The DNA of the CDR3 is TGTGCCAGTAGTATTTTTTGGGGAGGCGCCGGTGGATACACTGAAGCTTTCTTT. The encoded protein is CASSIFWGGAGGYTEAFF.

This chain uses TRBV9 with TRBJ2-1; tentative D call: TRBD2 (5 bases). The V gene's germline CDR1 is SGDLS and CDR2 YYNGEE. V was trimmed by 0 bases and J by 7 bases, leaving 11 bases between them. This CDR3 contains 14 residues. This CDR3 is CASSVAGIRNEQFF. In DNA, the CDR3 is TGTGCCAGCAGCGTAGCCGGGATCCGTAATGAGCAGTTCTTC. Full variable domain (rest looked up from reference TRBV9 and TRBJ2-1): DSGVTQTPKHLITATGQRVTLRCSPRSGDLSVYWYQQSLDQGLQFLIQYYNGEERAKGNILERFSAQQFPDLHSELNLSSLELGDSALYFCASSVAGIRNEQFFGPGTRLTVL.

CDR3: CATGGSGSDEQFF. The DNA for the CDR3 is TGTGCCACTGGGGGTAGCGGGAGCGATGAGCAGTTCTTC. The chain is built from TRBV15 and TRBJ2-1; 9 positions match TRBD2. This CDR3 has 13 amino acids. Germline V gives CDR1 LNHNV, CDR2 YYDKDF (reference sequence). Losses at the gene ends were 9 bases for V and 8 bases for J; bases not matched to a gene: 8.